This T cell receptor beta chain came from a study of Ad26.COV2.S vaccination and SARS-CoV-2 variants (dated by TCRdb to the early 2020s). In terms of the full investigation: TCRbeta repertoire sequencing served as the tool for gauging how specific and how broad the SARS-CoV-2-reactive T cell receptors were following Ad26.COV2.S vaccination. A total of 32 samples were included in the TCR-sequenced set, comprising about 20 Ad26.COV2.S vaccine recipients, 5 placebo recipients and 8 SARS-CoV-2 convalescent individuals. What the authors observed across the whole study: Compared with placebo recipients, Ad26.COV2.S recipients showed higher spike-specific TCR breadth (P = 0.0014). After vaccination, spike-specific CD8+ and CD4+ T cell responses were reported to show substantial breadth. Comparable non-spike TCR breadth was observed between vaccine and placebo recipients, consistent with only spike being contained in the vaccine. The authors noted that total T cell responses may have been underestimated by the TCR breadth and depth analyses.

V is clipped by 1 base and J by 6 bases, and the sequence between their germline boundaries is 21 bases long. Reading the germline V gene gives CDR1 SGHNT and CDR2 YENEEA. CDR3 length: 18 amino acids, cysteine to phenylalanine. Kept here is only the CDR3 DNA, which spans 54 bases and is read in frame from base 1. The immunoSEQ Assay was the method used to sequence TCRbeta CDR3 regions. After extraction, genomic DNA underwent amplification by bias-controlled multiplex PCR, followed by high-throughput sequencing. Regarding the original processing steps: To quantify the absolute abundance of every unique TCRbeta CDR3 region, sequences were collapsed and filtered. T cell fraction was estimated by normalizing TCRbeta template counts to usable DNA, with usable DNA measured through amplification of reference genes found in all nucleated cells. Repertoire TCRs were annotated as SARS-CoV-2-specific by exact matching of V gene, CDR3 amino acid sequence and J gene to a known reactive TCR set. The reference SARS-CoV-2 TCR set came from MIRA and was filtered for enrichment in COVID-19-positive ImmuneCODE repertoires, removing public or cross-reactive TCRs. Based on the MIRA antigens, annotated TCRs were further analysed at the level of specific ORF or position within ORF. Breadth was defined as the number of annotated unique rearrangements divided by the total number of unique productive rearrangements, and depth was defined as the summed frequency of the annotated unique rearrangements. Group comparisons of TCR breadth used two-sided Wilcoxon rank-sum tests. In its TCRdb copy, this immuneACCESS table keeps in-frame sequences only and misses some clones. Where compared with another copy, unresolved V genes explain less than half of these, and the others have no known cause. V, J and clone size were drawn from that table, and D and trimming were deduced from the DNA. Present in this sample are around 100,000 clones, approximately 82% of which were seen just once. The top ten clonotypes cover approximately 15% of the sample.

The label giving this sample's time point can be read as: individuals recovered from natural SARS-CoV-2 infection. This clone was observed a few times. Its antigen is not yet known. Base-call qualities are not available, and no considerably larger clone is one nucleotide away. Sequenced material: peripheral blood, taken after recovery from COVID-19. The chain couples TRBV11-3 to TRBJ2-2; no D segment can be confidently identified. This receptor was identified in a human donor who had recovered from COVID-19. The nucleotide sequence is given as TGTGCCAGCAGCTTAGTCCCTAGGTTCAACAAAGGTCCCGGGGAGCTGTTTTTT. Its protein product is CASSLVPRFNKGPGELFF.